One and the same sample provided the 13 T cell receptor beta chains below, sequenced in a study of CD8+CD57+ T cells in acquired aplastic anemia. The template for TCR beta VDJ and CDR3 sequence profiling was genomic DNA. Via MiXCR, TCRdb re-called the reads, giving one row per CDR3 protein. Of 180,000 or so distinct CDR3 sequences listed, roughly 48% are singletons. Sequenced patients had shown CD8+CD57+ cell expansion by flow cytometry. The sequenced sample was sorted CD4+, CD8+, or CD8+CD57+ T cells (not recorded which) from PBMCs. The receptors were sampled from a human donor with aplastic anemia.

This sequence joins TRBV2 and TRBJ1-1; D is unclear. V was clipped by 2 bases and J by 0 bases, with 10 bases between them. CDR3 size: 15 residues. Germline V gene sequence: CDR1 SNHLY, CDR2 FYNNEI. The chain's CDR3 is CASSENPSLNTEAFF. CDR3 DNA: TGTGCCAGCAGTGAAAACCCCAGCCTGAACACTGAAGCTTTCTTT. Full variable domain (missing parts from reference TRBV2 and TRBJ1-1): EPEVTQTPSHQVTQMGQEVILRCVPISNHLYFYWYRQILGQKVEFLVSFYNNEISEKSEIFDDQFSVERPDGSNFTLKIRSTKLEDSAMYFCASSENPSLNTEAFFGQGTRLTVV.

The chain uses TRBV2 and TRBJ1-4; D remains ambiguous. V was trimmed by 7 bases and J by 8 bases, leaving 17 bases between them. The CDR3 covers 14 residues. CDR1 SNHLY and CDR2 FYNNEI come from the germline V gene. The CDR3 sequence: CASKSGHTGEKLFF. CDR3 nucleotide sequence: TGTGCCAGCAAGTCGGGCCACACTGGGGAAAAACTGTTTTTT.

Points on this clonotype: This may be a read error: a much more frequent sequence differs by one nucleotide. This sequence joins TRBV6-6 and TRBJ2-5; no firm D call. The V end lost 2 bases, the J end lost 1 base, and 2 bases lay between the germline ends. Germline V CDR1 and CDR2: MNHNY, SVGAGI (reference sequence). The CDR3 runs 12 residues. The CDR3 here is CASSYPQETQYF. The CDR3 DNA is TGTGCCAGCAGTTACCCCCAAGAGACCCAGTACTTC.

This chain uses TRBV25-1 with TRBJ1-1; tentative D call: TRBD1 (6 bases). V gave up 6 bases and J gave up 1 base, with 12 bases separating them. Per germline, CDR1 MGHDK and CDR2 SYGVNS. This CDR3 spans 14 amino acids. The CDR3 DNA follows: TGTGCCAGCAGCGCCACGGGACAGAACACTGAAGCTTTCTTT. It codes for CASSATGQNTEAFF.

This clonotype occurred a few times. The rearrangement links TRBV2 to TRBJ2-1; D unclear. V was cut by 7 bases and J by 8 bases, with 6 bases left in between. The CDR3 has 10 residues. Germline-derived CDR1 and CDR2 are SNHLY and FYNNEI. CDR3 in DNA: TGTGCCAGCACGGTCGATGAGCAGTTCTTC. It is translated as CASTVDEQFF.

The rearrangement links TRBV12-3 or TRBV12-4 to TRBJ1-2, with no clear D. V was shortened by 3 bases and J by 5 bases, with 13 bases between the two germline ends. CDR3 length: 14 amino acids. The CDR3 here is CASSFLEPGYGYTF. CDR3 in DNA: TGTGCCAGCAGTTTCCTTGAGCCAGGATATGGCTACACCTTC.

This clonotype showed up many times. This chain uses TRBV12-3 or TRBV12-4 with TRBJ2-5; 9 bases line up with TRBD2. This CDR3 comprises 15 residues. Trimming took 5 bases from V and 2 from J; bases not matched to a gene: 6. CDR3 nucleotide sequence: TGTGCCAGCAGTCGTAGCGGGGGAACTCAAGAGACCCAGTACTTC. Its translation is CASSRSGGTQETQYF.

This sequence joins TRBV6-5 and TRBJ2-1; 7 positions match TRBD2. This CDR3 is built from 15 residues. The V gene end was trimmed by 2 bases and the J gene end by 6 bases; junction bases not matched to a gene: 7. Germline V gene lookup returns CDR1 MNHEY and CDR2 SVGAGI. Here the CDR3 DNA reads TGTGCCAGCAGTTACGGCGCGGGAGTATCCAATGAGCAGTTCTTC. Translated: CASSYGAGVSNEQFF.

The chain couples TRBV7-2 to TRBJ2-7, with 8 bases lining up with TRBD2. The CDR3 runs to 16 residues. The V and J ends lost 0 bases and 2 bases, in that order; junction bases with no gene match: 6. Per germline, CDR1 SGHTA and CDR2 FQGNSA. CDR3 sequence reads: CASSLAGTGGTYEQYF. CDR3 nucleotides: TGTGCCAGCAGCTTAGCTGGTACGGGAGGGACCTACGAGCAGTACTTC. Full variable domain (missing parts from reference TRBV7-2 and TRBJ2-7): GAGVSQSPSNKVTEKGKDVELRCDPISGHTALYWYRQSLGQGLEFLIYFQGNSAPDKSGLPSDRFSAERTGGSVSTLTIQRTQQEDSAVYLCASSLAGTGGTYEQYFGPGTRLTVT.

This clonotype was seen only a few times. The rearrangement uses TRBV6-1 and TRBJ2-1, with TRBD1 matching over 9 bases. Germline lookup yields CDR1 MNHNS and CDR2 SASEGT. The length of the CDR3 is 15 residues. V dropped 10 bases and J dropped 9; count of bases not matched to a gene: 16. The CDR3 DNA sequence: TGTGCCACCCTGCCCCTGGGACAGGGAAGAGGTGAGCAGTTCTTC. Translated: CATLPLGQGRGEQFF.

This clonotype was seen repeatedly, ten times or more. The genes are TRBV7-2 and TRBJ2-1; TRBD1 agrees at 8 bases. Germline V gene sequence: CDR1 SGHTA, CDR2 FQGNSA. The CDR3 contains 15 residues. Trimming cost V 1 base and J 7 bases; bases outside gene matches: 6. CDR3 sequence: CASSLVGHRGNEQFF. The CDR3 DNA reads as TGTGCCAGCAGCTTAGTGGGCCACAGGGGGAATGAGCAGTTCTTC.

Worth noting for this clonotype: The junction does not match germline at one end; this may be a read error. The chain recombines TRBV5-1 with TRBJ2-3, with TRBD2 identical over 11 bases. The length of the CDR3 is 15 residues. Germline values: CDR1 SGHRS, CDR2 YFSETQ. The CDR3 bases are TGCGCCAGCAGCCCGGGACTAGCGGCGTCAGATACGCAGTATTTC. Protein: CASSPGLAASDTQYF.

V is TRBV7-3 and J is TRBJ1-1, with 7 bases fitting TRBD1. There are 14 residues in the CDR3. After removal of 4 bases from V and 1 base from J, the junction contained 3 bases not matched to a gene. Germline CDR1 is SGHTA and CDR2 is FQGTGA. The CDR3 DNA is TGTGCCAGCAGCTCGGGACAGCCGAACACTGAAGCTTTCTTT. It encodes CASSSGQPNTEAFF.